Below are 3 T cell receptor beta chains sequenced from a single sample in a study of blood T cell repertoires in COVID-19. The repertoire was sequenced with immunoSEQ multiplex PCR; TCRdb's copy has only in-frame clones and lacks some. The sample shows around 140,000 clones, 88% of them seen only once. Input material: peripheral blood. All receptors derive from a man in his sixties with active or convalescent COVID-19.

This clone was observed once. The chain combines TRBV4-2 with TRBJ1-1, with 9 nucleotides matching TRBD1. The CDR3 spans 14 residues. CDR1 and CDR2 from the germline V gene are LGHNA and YNFKEQ. V trimming: 3 bases; J trimming: 4 bases; junction bases outside the gene matches: 3. CDR3 DNA sequence: TGTGCCAGCAGCCATCCGGACAGGGGCACTGAAGCTTTCTTT. As protein: CASSHPDRGTEAFF.

This clone was counted once. This chain joins TRBV18 and TRBJ2-5; TRBD1 is a possible D gene (6 bases). The CDR3 contains 16 residues. V gave up 3 bases and J gave up 5 bases, with 19 bases separating them. The V gene's germline CDR1 is KGHSH and CDR2 LQKENI. CDR3 loop: CASSPPSGGRGETQYF. In DNA form, the CDR3 reads TGTGCCAGCTCACCCCCGTCAGGAGGCAGGGGCGAGACCCAGTACTTC.

The chain couples TRBV6-1 to TRBJ2-2, with TRBD2 identical over 10 bases. The germline V gene has CDR1 MNHNS and CDR2 SASEGT. The CDR3 has 15 residues. V trimming: 6 bases; J trimming: 2 bases; junction bases outside the gene matches: 3. The DNA for the CDR3 is TGTGCCAGCAGCGGGACTAGCGAAAACACCGGGGAGCTGTTTTTT. Protein: CASSGTSENTGELFF.